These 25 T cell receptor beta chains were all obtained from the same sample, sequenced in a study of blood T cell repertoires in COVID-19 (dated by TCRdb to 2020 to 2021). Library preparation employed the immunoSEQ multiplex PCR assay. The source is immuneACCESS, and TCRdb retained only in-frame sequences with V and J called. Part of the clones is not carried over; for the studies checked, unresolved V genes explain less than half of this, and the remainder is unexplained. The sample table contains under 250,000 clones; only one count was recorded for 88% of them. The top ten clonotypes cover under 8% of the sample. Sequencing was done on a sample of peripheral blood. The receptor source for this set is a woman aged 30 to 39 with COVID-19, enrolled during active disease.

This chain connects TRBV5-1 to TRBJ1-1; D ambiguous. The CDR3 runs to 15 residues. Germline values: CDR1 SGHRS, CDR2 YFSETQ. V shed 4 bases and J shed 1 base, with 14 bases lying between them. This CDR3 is CASSLDPGGNTEAFF. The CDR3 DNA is TGCGCCAGCAGCCTAGACCCGGGTGGGAACACTGAAGCTTTCTTT.

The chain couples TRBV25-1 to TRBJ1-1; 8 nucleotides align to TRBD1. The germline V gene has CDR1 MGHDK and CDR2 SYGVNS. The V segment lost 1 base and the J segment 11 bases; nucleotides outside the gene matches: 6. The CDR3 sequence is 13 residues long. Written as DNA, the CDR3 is TGTGCCAGCAGTGAATCCGGACAGGGTTCGGCTTTCTTT. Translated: CASSESGQGSAFF.

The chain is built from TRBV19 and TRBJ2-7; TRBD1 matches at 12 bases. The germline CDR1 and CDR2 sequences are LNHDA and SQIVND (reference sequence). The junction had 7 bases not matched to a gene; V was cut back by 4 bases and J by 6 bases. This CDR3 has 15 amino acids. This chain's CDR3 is CASSTGTGGFCEQYV. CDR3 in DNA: TGTGCCAGTAGTACCGGGACAGGGGGCTTCTGCGAGCAGTACGTC.

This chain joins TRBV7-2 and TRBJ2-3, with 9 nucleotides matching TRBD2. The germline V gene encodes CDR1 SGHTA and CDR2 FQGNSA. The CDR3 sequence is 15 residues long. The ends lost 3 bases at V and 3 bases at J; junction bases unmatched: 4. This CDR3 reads CASSLRGGVTDTQYF. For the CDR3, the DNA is TGTGCCAGCAGCTTGCGCGGGGGGGTGACAGATACGCAGTATTTT.

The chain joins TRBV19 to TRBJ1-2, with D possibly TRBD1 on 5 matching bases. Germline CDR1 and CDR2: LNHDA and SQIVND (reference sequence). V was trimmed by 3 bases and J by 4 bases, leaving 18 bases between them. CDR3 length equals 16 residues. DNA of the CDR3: TGTGCCAGTAGTATGTACAGGCCTATCTACCTCTATGGCTACACCTTC. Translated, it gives CASSMYRPIYLYGYTF.

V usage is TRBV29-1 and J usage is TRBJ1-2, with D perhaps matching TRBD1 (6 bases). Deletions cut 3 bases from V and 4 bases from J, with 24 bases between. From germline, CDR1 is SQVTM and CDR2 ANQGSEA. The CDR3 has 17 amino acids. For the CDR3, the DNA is TGCAGCGTTGAGGCCCGAGGACCGGACAGCGGATTCTATGGCTACACCTTC. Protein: CSVEARGPDSGFYGYTF. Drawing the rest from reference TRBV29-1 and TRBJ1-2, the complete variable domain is SAVISQKPSRDICQRGTSLTIQCQVDSQVTMMFWYRQQPGQSLTLIATANQGSEATYESGFVIDKFPISRPNLTFSTLTVSNMSPEDSSIYLCSVEARGPDSGFYGYTFGSGTRLTVV.

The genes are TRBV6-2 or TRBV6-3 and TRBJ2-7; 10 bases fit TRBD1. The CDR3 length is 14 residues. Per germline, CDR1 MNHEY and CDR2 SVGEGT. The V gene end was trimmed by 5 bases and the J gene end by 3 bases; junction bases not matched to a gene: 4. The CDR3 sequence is CASSSRDRGYEQYF. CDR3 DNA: TGTGCCAGCAGTAGCCGGGACAGGGGCTACGAGCAGTACTTC.

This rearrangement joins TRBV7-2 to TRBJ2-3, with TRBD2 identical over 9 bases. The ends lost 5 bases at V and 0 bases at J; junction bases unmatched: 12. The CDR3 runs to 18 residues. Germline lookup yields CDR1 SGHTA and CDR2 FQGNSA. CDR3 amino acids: CASSLGLATTSSTDTQYF. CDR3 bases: TGTGCCAGCAGCCTCGGACTAGCGACAACCTCTAGCACAGATACGCAGTATTTT.

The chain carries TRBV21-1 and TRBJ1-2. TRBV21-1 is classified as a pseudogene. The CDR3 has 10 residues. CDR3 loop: CASSERSKAF. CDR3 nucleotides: TGTGCCAGCAGCGAGCGGAGCAAGGCCTTC.

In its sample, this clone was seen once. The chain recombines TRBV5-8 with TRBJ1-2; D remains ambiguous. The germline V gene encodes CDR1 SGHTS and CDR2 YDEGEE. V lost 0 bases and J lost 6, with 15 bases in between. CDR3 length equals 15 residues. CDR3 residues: CASSLGFRPGDGYTF. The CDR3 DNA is TGTGCCAGCAGCTTGGGGTTTAGGCCGGGTGATGGCTACACCTTC.

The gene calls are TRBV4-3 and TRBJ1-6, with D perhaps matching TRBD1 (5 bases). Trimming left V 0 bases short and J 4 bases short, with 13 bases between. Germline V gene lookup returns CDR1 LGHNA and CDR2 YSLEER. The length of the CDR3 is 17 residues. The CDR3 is CASSQEFRGSYNSPLHF. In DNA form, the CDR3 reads TGCGCCAGCAGCCAAGAGTTCCGGGGGTCTTATAATTCACCCCTCCACTTT.

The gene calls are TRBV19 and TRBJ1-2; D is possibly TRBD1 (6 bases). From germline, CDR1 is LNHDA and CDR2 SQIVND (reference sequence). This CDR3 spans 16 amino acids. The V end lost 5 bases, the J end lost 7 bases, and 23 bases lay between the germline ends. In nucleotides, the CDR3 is TGTGCCAGTAGTGTACCAAGGACAGCTTATGGGTCTGGCTACACCTTC. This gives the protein CASSVPRTAYGSGYTF.

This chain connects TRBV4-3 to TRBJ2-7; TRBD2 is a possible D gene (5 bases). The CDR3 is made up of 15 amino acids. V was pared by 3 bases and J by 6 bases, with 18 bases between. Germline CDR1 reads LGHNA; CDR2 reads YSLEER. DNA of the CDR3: TGCGCCAGCAGCCAGTCGGTCGGCGGGTTGCGCGAGCAGTACTTC. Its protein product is CASSQSVGGLREQYF.

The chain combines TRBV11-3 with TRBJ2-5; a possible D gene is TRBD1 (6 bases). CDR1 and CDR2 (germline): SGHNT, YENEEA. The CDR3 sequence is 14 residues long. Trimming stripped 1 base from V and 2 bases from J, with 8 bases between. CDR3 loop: CASSLGGQQETQYF. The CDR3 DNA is TGTGCCAGCAGCTTAGGGGGGCAACAAGAGACCCAGTACTTC.

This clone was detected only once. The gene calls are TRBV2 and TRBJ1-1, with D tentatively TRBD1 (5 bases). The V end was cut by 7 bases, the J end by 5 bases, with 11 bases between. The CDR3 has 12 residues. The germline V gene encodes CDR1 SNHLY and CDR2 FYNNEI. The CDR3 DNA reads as TGTGCCAGCAATCAGGGTCGGACTGAAGCTTTCTTT. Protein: CASNQGRTEAFF. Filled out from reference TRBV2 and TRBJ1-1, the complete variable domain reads EPEVTQTPSHQVTQMGQEVILRCVPISNHLYFYWYRQILGQKVEFLVSFYNNEISEKSEIFDDQFSVERPDGSNFTLKIRSTKLEDSAMYFCASNQGRTEAFFGQGTRLTVV.

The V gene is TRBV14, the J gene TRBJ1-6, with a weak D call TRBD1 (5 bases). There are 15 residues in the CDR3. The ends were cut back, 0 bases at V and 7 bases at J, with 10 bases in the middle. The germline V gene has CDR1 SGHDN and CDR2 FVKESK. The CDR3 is CASSQEGQQNSPLHF. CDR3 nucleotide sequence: TGTGCCAGCAGCCAAGAGGGGCAGCAAAATTCACCCCTCCACTTT.

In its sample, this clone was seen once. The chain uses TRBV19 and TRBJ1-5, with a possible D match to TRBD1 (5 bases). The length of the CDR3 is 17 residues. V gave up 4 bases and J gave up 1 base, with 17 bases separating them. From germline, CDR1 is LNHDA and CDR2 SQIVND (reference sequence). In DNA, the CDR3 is TGTGCCAGTAGTACCCAGGGTTCGGGGGTAAGCAATCAGCCCCAGCATTTT. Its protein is CASSTQGSGVSNQPQHF.

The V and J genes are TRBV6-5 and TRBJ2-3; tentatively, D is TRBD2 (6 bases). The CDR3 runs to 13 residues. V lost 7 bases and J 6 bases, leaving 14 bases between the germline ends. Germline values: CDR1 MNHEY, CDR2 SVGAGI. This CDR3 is CASKGGFSDTQYF. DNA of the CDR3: TGTGCCAGCAAGGGAGGTTTCAGCGATACGCAGTATTTT.

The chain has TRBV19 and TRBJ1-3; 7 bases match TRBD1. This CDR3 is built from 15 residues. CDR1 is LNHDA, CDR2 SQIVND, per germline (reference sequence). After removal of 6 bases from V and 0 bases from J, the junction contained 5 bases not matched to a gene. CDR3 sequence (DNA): TGTGCCAGTAGCCCGGGACAGTACTCTGGAAACACCATATATTTT. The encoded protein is CASSPGQYSGNTIYF.

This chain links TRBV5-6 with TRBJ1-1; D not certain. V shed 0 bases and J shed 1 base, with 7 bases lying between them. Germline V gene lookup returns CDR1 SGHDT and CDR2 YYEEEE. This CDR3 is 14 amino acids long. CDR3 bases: TGTGCCAGCAGCTTGGTGTGGCAGAACACTGAAGCTTTCTTT. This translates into CASSLVWQNTEAFF.

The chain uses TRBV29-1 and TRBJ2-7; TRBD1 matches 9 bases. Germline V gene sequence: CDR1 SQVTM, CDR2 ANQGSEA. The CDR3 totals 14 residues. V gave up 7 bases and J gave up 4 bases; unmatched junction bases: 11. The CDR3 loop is CSAQHDRGRYEQYF. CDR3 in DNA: TGCAGCGCACAACATGACAGGGGGAGGTACGAGCAGTACTTC.

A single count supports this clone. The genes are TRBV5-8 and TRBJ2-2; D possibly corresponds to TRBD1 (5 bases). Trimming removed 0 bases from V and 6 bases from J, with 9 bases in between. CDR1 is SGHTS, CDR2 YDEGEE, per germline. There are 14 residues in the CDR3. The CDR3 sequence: CASSLERGAGELFF. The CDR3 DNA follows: TGTGCCAGCAGCTTGGAAAGGGGTGCCGGGGAGCTGTTTTTT.

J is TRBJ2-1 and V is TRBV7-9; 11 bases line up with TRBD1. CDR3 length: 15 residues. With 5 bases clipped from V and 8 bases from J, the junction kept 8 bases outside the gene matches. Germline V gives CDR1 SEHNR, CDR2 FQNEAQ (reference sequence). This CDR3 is CASSLGQGARDEQFF. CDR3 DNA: TGTGCCAGCAGCCTCGGACAGGGGGCAAGGGATGAGCAGTTCTTC.

The CDR3 DNA is TGTGCCAGCGGGGCGAGCTCCTACAATGAGCAGTTCTTC. Translating gives CASGASSYNEQFF. The chain joins TRBV6-5 to TRBJ2-1, with D perhaps matching TRBD1 (5 bases). Trimming pared 8 bases from V and 0 bases from J, leaving 8 bases between. From germline, CDR1 is MNHEY and CDR2 SVGAGI. This CDR3 has 13 amino acids.

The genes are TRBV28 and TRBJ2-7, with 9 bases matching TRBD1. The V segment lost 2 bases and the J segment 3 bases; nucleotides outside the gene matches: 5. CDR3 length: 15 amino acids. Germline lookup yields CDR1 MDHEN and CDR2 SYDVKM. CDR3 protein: CASSLRDRAYYEQYF. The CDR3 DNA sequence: TGTGCCAGCAGTTTAAGGGACAGGGCTTACTACGAGCAGTACTTC.